The 23 T cell receptor beta chains below come from one sample, sequenced in a study of spatial heterogeneity in lung cancer. TCRdb re-called the 5' RACE reads with MiXCR, one entry per CDR3 protein. The sample lists over 85,000 distinct CDR3 sequences; roughly 21% were seen once. Time point indicated: blood at routine non-recurrence follow-up after resection. This specimen consisted of PBMCs, obtained at follow-up. These receptors came from a male donor with early-stage non-small cell lung cancer.

V usage is TRBV11-2 and J usage is TRBJ2-1; D is unresolved. V was cut by 3 bases and J by 7 bases, with 16 bases left in between. The CDR3 loop spans 15 amino acids. CDR1 and CDR2 from the germline V gene are SGHAT and FQNNGV. Here the CDR3 reads CASSFNYFSLNEQFF. As DNA, the CDR3 is TGTGCCAGCAGCTTTAACTATTTTTCATTGAATGAGCAGTTCTTC.

The chain carries TRBV10-1 and TRBJ2-1, with D perhaps given as TRBD1 or TRBD2 (6 bases each). The CDR3 has 15 amino acids. Germline CDR1 is WNHNN and CDR2 is SYGVQD (reference sequence). The V end lost 8 bases, the J end lost 1 base, and 15 bases lay between the germline ends. CDR3 sequence reads: CASSRGGGSYNEQFF. In nucleotides, the CDR3 is TGCGCCAGCTCCAGGGGAGGCGGGTCCTACAATGAGCAGTTCTTC.

The chain combines TRBV7-9 with TRBJ2-3; 11 bases are shared with TRBD1. Trimming took 5 bases from V and 5 from J; bases not matched to a gene: 6. This CDR3 has 15 residues. CDR1 and CDR2 (germline): SEHNR, FQNEAQ (reference sequence). CDR3 DNA: TGTGCCAGCAGCCGTGGGGACAGGGGGTTAGATACGCAGTATTTT. This sequence encodes CASSRGDRGLDTQYF.

This clonotype was detected a few times. The rearrangement links TRBV7-9 to TRBJ2-5, with 7 bases that match TRBD1. From germline, CDR1 is SEHNR and CDR2 FQNEAQ (reference sequence). Trimming removed 5 bases from V and 2 bases from J; junction bases left unmatched: 8. This CDR3 is 15 amino acids long. In nucleotides, the CDR3 is TGTGCCAGCAGCGTTATAGAGGACAGGCAAGAGACCCAGTACTTC. Translation: CASSVIEDRQETQYF.

The chain links TRBV24-1 to TRBJ2-3; 8 positions match TRBD2. This CDR3 comprises 16 residues. J was trimmed by 3 bases and V by 2 bases; bases with no gene match: 6. Germline V gives CDR1 KGHDR, CDR2 SFDVKD. CDR3 residues: CATSDSTGGRTDTQYF. The CDR3 DNA reads as TGTGCCACCAGTGATTCGACGGGGGGGCGAACAGATACGCAGTATTTT.

The J gene is TRBJ1-5, the V gene TRBV19, with D unclear. Germline CDR1 and CDR2: LNHDA and SQIVND (reference sequence). V lost 10 bases and J lost 5, with 15 bases in between. The CDR3 totals 13 residues. DNA of the CDR3: TGTGCCATTTCGGACGGAATAGATCAGCCCCAGCATTTT. It encodes CAISDGIDQPQHF.

This clonotype was counted only a few times. This rearrangement joins TRBV7-3 to TRBJ2-3; D perhaps matches TRBD2 (5 bases). This CDR3 spans 15 amino acids. Trimming removed 5 bases at V and 4 bases at J, with 16 bases between. CDR1 and CDR2 (germline): SGHTA, FQGTGA. The CDR3 region is CASSPRGGAADTQYF. The CDR3 region has the DNA TGTGCCAGCAGCCCCCGCGGAGGAGCGGCAGATACGCAGTATTTT.

The chain combines TRBV7-6 with TRBJ1-5; D ambiguous. Germline V gene lookup returns CDR1 SGHVS and CDR2 FNYEAQ. There are 14 residues in the CDR3. V lost 1 base and J 6 bases, leaving 10 bases between the germline ends. CDR3 DNA: TGTGCCAGCAGCTTAGTTATAGGGCGTCAGCCCCAGCATTTT. This sequence encodes CASSLVIGRQPQHF.

This clonotype was seen a handful of times. The V gene is TRBV19, the J gene TRBJ2-1, with D unresolved. This CDR3 region has 11 residues. The germline gives CDR1 LNHDA, CDR2 SQIVND (reference sequence). The V end was cut by 5 bases, the J end by 10 bases, with 9 bases between. CDR3 in amino acids: CASSALGEQFF. CDR3 in DNA: TGTGCCAGTAGTGCCCTAGGGGAGCAGTTCTTC.

This clonotype was detected a few times. V and J are TRBV7-2 and TRBJ2-5, with 7 bases that match TRBD1. Germline V CDR1 and CDR2: SGHTA, FQGNSA. V lost 5 bases, J lost 2 bases, and 11 bases stayed unmatched. The CDR3 has 16 amino acids. The CDR3 region has the DNA TGTGCCAGCAGCGCATTCATCGGGACAGCACAAGAGACCCAGTACTTC. As protein: CASSAFIGTAQETQYF.

This clonotype has ten or more counts. The chain recombines TRBV20-1 with TRBJ2-7; 9 bases fit TRBD2. Germline V CDR1 and CDR2: DFQATT, SNEGSKA (reference sequence). V gave up 0 bases and J gave up 1 base; unmatched junction bases: 7. The CDR3 consists of 16 residues. CDR3 region: CSARDRKREVSYEQYF. In nucleotides, the CDR3 is TGCAGTGCTAGAGATCGGAAGCGGGAGGTTTCCTACGAGCAGTACTTC.

This clonotype was seen only a few times. This chain connects TRBV30 to TRBJ1-5; 7 bases map to TRBD1. In germline, CDR1 is GTSNPN, CDR2 SVGIG (reference sequence). This CDR3 region has 14 residues. J gave up 4 bases and V 2 bases, and 5 bases lay outside the gene matches. The CDR3 DNA sequence: TGTGCCTGGAGTTTGGGACAGTCAAATCAGCCCCAGCATTTT. Protein product: CAWSLGQSNQPQHF.

This clonotype was detected only once. The rearrangement joins TRBV5-5 to TRBJ1-5; D is possibly TRBD1 (5 bases). V lost 4 bases and J lost 0, with 17 bases in between. Germline lookup yields CDR1 SGHKS and CDR2 YYEKEE (reference sequence). This CDR3 contains 17 residues. CDR3 in DNA: TGTGCCAGCAGCATGGGGACGGGATTCAATAGCAATCAGCCCCAGCATTTT. Protein sequence: CASSMGTGFNSNQPQHF.

Ten or more counts support this clonotype. This chain joins TRBV6-5 and TRBJ2-2; D not certain. The CDR3 loop spans 11 amino acids. Germline CDR1 and CDR2: MNHEY and SVGAGI. Trimming shortened V by 5 bases and J by 2 bases, and 0 bases separated the two germline ends. This CDR3 is CASSNTGELFF. Here the CDR3 DNA reads TGTGCCAGCAGTAACACCGGGGAGCTGTTTTTT.

The gene calls are TRBV15 and TRBJ2-1, with TRBD2 as a possible D gene (5 bases). The V gene's germline CDR1 is LNHNV and CDR2 YYDKDF (reference sequence). This CDR3 has 16 residues. V was trimmed by 3 bases and J by 2 bases, leaving 14 bases between them. The CDR3 reads CATSSWQTNAYNEQFF. The CDR3 bases are TGTGCCACCAGCAGCTGGCAGACTAATGCCTACAATGAGCAGTTCTTC.

As DNA, the CDR3 is TGCAGTGCTAGAGACTCCCTCTTCTCTACAGATACGCAGTATTTT. This sequence encodes CSARDSLFSTDTQYF. V is TRBV20-1 and J is TRBJ2-3; D ambiguous. The CDR3 loop spans 15 amino acids. The V gene's germline CDR1 is DFQATT and CDR2 SNEGSKA (reference sequence). The V and J ends lost 0 bases and 3 bases respectively, with 13 bases between them.

The chain couples TRBV2 to TRBJ1-5; 9 bases align to TRBD1. V lost 5 bases and J lost 3; bases outside the gene matches: 5. The V gene's germline CDR1 is SNHLY and CDR2 FYNNEI. The CDR3 extends over 15 amino acids. The CDR3 sequence: CASSPTGGDNQPQHF. The CDR3 nucleotides are TGTGCCAGCAGTCCCACAGGGGGCGACAATCAGCCCCAGCATTTT. The full variable domain, with the rest looked up from reference TRBV2 and TRBJ1-5, is EPEVTQTPSHQVTQMGQEVILRCVPISNHLYFYWYRQILGQKVEFLVSFYNNEISEKSEIFDDQFSVERPDGSNFTLKIRSTKLEDSAMYFCASSPTGGDNQPQHFGDGTRLSIL.

This clonotype was observed many times. The CDR3 reads CASSPWRANQETQYF. The CDR3 DNA follows: TGTGCCAGCAGCCCGTGGCGGGCGAACCAAGAGACCCAGTACTTC. The rearrangement uses TRBV27 and TRBJ2-5, with a possible D match to TRBD2 (5 bases). Trimming removed 6 bases from V and 0 bases from J, with 14 bases in between. CDR1 and CDR2 (germline): MNHEY, SMNVEV (reference sequence). There are 15 residues in the CDR3.

The rearrangement uses TRBV18 and TRBJ2-3, with TRBD2 matching 11 bases. There are 16 residues in the CDR3. CDR1 and CDR2 (germline): KGHSH, LQKENI. V shed 0 bases and J 4 bases; nucleotides not matched to a gene: 3. As DNA, the CDR3 is TGTGCCAGCTCACCACCCGGACTAGCGGGCTCAGATACGCAGTATTTT. It is translated as CASSPPGLAGSDTQYF.

This chain connects TRBV10-3 to TRBJ1-5; perhaps TRBD1 as D (5 bases). CDR3 length equals 14 residues. Trimming took 1 base from V and 7 from J, leaving 11 bases between them. Looked up from germline, CDR1 is ENHRY and CDR2 is SYGVKD. CDR3 in amino acids: CAISELGVGQPQHF. The CDR3 bases are TGTGCCATCAGTGAGTTAGGGGTCGGCCAGCCCCAGCATTTT.

Only a few counts were recorded for this clonotype. The V call is TRBV5-5, the J call TRBJ1-6, with 8 bases aligning to TRBD1. There are 15 residues in the CDR3. V was pared by 3 bases and J by 11 bases, with 10 bases of the junction left unmatched. Germline loops: CDR1 SGHKS, CDR2 YYEKEE (reference sequence). As DNA, the CDR3 is TGTGCCAGCAGCTGGGAAGGACAGGGAAGTACACCCCTCCACTTT. Translated: CASSWEGQGSTPLHF.

This clonotype was detected only a few times. The rearrangement joins TRBV6-2 or TRBV6-3 to TRBJ2-2; D is unclear. Per the germline V gene, CDR1 is MNHEY and CDR2 is SVGEGT. The CDR3 is made up of 15 amino acids. Trimming took off 0 bases at V and 3 bases at J, with 8 bases between the two ends. CDR3 nucleotide sequence: TGTGCCAGCAGTTACTCTAGTGTCGACACCGGGGAGCTGTTTTTT. This sequence encodes CASSYSSVDTGELFF.

The chain has TRBV12-3 or TRBV12-4 and TRBJ2-7; D remains unclear. The CDR3 is 14 amino acids. The ends were cut back, 8 bases at V and 3 bases at J, with 17 bases in the middle. CDR3: CASPPESRRYEQYV. DNA of the CDR3: TGTGCCAGCCCCCCGGAGTCACGGCGCTACGAGCAGTACGTC.